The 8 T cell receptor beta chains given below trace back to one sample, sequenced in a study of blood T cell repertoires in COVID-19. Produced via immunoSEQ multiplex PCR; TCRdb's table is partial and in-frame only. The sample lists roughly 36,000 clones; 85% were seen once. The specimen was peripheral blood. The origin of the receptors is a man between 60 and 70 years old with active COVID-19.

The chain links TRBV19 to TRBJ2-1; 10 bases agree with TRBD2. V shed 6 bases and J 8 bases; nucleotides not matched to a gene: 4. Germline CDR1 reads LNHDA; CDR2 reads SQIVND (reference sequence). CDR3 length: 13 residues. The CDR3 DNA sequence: TGTGCCAGTAGGCTTAGCGGGAGGTATGAGCAGTTCTTC. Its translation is CASRLSGRYEQFF.

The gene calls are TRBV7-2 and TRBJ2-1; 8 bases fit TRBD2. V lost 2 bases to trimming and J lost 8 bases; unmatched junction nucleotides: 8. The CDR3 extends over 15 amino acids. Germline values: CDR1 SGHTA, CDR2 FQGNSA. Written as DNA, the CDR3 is TGTGCCAGCAGCTTACCGGGAGGGCGAGTCCATGAGCAGTTCTTC. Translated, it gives CASSLPGGRVHEQFF.

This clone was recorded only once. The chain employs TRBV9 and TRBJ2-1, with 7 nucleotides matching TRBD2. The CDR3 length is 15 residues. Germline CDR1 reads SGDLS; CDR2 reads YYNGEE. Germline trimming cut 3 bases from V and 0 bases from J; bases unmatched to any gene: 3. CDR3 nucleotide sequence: TGTGCCAGCAGCGGAATAGCGGGCTCCTACAATGAGCAGTTCTTC. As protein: CASSGIAGSYNEQFF. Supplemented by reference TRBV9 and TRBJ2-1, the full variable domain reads DSGVTQTPKHLITATGQRVTLRCSPRSGDLSVYWYQQSLDQGLQFLIQYYNGEERAKGNILERFSAQQFPDLHSELNLSSLELGDSALYFCASSGIAGSYNEQFFGPGTRLTVL.

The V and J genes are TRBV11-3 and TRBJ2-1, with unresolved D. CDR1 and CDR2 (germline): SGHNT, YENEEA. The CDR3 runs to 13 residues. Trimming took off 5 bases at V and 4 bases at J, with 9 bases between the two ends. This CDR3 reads CASSPRSYNEQFF. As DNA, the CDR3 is TGTGCCAGCAGCCCCCGGTCATACAATGAGCAGTTCTTC.

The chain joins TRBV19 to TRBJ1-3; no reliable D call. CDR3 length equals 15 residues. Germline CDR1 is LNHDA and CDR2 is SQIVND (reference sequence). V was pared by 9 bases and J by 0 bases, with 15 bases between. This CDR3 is CASSRLGSSGNTIYF. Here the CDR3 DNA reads TGTGCCAGCTCTCGGCTGGGGAGCTCTGGAAACACCATATATTTT.

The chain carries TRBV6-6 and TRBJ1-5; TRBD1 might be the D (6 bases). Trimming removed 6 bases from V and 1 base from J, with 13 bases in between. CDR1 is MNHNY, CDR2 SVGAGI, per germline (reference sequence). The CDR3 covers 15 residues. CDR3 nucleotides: TGTGCCAGCAGGTCTTCAGGGGTCAGCAATCAGCCCCAGCATTTT. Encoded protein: CASRSSGVSNQPQHF.

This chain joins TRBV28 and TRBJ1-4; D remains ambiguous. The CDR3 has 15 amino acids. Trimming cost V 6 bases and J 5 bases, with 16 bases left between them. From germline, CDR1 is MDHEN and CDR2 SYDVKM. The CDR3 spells CASSSRGKANEKLFF. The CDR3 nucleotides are TGTGCCAGCAGCTCTCGAGGGAAGGCAAATGAAAAACTGTTTTTT.

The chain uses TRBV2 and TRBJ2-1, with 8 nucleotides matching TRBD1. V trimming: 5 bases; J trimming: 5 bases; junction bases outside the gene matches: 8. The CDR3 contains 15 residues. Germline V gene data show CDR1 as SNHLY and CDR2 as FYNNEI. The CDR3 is CASSLDRVVNNEQFF. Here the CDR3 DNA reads TGTGCCAGCAGTCTGGACAGGGTGGTGAACAATGAGCAGTTCTTC.